Listed here are 2 T cell receptor beta chains from one sample, sequenced in a study of cytomegalovirus exposure and HLA in healthy donors. PCR primers comprised 60 Vbeta and 13 Jbeta primers. The protocol was immunoSEQ multiplex PCR, while the TCRdb copy is restricted to in-frame clones and leaves out a portion. The data hold over 150,000 clones, with approximately 88% observed a single time. The specimen sequenced was PBMCs. The receptors originated from a boy younger than 10 in good health and CMV-seronegative.

This CDR3 is CASSLTGLAETQYF. CDR3 DNA sequence: TGTGCCAGCAGCTTGACGGGACTAGCAGAGACCCAGTACTTC. The J gene is TRBJ2-5, the V gene TRBV7-9, with 9 bases fitting TRBD2. CDR1 and CDR2 from the germline V gene are SEHNR and FQNEAQ (reference sequence). The ends lost 3 bases at V and 4 bases at J; junction bases unmatched: 3. The CDR3 runs to 14 residues.

CDR3 in amino acids: CASKSGVYETQYF. CDR3 nucleotides: TGTGCCAGCAAATCAGGGGTTTACGAGACCCAGTACTTC. The rearrangement uses TRBV2 and TRBJ2-5, with D perhaps TRBD1 (6 bases). Germline V gene sequence: CDR1 SNHLY, CDR2 FYNNEI. The CDR3 has 13 amino acids. Trimming shortened V by 7 bases and J by 5 bases, and 14 bases separated the two germline ends.